This T cell receptor (beta chain) derives from a study of CXCR3-negative and CXCR3-positive naive CD8 T cells. The CDR3 loop spans 13 amino acids. In germline, CDR1 is MDHEN, CDR2 SYDVKM. CD45RO-CCR7+CD27+CD95- marked naive CD8+ T cells. General study results and limits: TRB CDR3s of CXCR3-positive naive cells were more hydrophobic than those of CXCR3-negative naive cells. Comparably high diversity was seen in both naive subsets, and much lower diversity in memory CD8+ cells. Memory cells differed in TRBV-TRBJ usage, but naive CXCR3-negative and CXCR3-positive cells had similar usage. Cryopreserved cells showed partially decreased CXCR3 expression, and most assays used fresh PBMCs.

The TRB cDNA libraries were prepared by 5' RACE with UMI labels. Reprocessing the 5' RACE reads, TCRdb reports a single entry for every CDR3 protein and omits DNA. This sample contains around 160,000 distinct CDR3 sequences. To note about this clonotype: Its matching antigen is unknown.

The chain is built from TRBV28 and TRBJ2-7; TCRdb calls TRBD1, which cannot be checked without DNA. The sequenced sample consisted of naive CXCR3+ CD8+ T cells from blood. Specified subset: CD45RO-CCR7+CD27+CD95- naive CD8+ T cells expressing CXCR3 (TNR3+). The receptor was isolated from a human donor in good health. Some clones in this sample may be carry-over from other donors' samples. The CDR3 reads CASTFRQSYEQYF.